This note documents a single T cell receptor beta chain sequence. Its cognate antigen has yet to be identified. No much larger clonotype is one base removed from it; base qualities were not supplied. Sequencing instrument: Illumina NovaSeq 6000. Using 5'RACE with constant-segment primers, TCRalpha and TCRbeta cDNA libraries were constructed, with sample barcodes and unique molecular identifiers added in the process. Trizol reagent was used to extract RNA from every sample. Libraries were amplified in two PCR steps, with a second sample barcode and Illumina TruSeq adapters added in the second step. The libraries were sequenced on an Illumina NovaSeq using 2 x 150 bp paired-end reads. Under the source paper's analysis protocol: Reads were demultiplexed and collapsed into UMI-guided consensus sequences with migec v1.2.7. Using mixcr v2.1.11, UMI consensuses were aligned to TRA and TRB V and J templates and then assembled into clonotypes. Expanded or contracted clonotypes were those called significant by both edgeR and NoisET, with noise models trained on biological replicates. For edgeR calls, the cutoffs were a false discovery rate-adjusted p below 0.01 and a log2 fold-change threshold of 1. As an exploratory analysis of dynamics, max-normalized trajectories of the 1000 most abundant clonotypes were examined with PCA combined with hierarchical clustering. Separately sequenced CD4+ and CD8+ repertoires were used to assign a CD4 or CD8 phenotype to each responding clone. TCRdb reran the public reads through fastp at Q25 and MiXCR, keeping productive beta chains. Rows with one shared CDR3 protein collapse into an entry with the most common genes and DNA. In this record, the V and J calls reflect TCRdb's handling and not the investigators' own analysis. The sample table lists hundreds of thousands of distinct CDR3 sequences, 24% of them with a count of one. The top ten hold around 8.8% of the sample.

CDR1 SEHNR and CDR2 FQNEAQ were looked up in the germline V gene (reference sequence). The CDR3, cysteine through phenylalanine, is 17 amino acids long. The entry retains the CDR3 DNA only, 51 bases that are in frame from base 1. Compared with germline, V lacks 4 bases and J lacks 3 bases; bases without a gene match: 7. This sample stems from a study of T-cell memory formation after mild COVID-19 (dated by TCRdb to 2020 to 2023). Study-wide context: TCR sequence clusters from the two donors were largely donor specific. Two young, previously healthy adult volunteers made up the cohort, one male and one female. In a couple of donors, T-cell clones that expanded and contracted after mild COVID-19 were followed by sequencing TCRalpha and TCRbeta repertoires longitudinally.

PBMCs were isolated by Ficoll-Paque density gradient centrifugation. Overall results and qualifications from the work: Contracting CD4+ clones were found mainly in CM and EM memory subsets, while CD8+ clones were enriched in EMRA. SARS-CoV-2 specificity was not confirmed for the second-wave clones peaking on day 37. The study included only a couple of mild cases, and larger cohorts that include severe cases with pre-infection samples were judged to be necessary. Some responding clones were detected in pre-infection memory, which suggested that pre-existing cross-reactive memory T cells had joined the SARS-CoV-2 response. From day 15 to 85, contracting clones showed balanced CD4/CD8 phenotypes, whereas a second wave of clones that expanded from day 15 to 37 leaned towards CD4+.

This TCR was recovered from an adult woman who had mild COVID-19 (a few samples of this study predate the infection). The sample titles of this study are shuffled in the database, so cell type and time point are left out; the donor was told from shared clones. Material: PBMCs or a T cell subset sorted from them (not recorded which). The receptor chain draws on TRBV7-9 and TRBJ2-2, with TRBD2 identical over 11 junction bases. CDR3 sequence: CASSSPSSGRHTGELFF. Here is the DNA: TGTGCCAGCAGCTCCCCGTCTAGCGGGAGGCACACCGGGGAGCTGTTTTTT.